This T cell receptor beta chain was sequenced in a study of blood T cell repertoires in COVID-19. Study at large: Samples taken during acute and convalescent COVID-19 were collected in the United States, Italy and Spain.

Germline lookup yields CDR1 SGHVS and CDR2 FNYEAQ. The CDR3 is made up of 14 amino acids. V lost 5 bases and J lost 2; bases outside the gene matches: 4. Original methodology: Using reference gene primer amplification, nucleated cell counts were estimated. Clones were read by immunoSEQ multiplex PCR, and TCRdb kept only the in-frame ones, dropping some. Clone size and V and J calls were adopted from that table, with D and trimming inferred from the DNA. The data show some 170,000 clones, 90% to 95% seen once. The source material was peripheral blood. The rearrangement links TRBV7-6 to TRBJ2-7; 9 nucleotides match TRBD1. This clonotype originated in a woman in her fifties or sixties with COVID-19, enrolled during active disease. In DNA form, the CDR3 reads TGTGCCAGCAGCCCGGGACAGGGTACCTACGAGCAGTACTTC. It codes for CASSPGQGTYEQYF. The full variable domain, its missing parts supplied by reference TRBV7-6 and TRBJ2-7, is GAGVSQSPRYKVTKRGQDVALRCDPISGHVSLYWYRQALGQGPEFLTYFNYEAQQDKSGLPNDRFSAERPEGSISTLTIQRTEQRDSAMYRCASSPGQGTYEQYFGPGTRLTVT.